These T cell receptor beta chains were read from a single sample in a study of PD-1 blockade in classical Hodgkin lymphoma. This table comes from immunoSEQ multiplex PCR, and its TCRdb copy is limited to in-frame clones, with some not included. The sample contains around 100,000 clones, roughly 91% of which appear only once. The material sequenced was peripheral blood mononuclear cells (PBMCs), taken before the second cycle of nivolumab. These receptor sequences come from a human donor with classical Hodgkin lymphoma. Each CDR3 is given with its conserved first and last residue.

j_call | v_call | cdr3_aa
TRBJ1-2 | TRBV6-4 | CASRSVEDGYTF
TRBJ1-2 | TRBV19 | CASSISPQGFYGYTF
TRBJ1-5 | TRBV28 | CASSFIGGQISYSNQPQHF
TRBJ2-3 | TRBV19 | CASSLVGGAVDTQYF
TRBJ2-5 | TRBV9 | CASSVAFGSGETQYF
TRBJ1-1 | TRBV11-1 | CASSLVQNTEAFF
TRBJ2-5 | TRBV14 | CASSQGAIGLAGETQYF
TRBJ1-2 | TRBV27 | CASSLGRGNRAENYGYTF
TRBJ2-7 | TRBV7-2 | CASSITGTSGEQYF
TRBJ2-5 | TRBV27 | CASSLQASQETQYF
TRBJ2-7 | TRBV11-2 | CASSLMGVPYEQYF
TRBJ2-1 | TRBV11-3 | CASSVDPTPFSYNEQFF
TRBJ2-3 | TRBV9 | CASSRLPAGQIRTDTQYF
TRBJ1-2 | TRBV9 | CASSVEDRGPYGYTF
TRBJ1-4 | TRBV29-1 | CSVDYRGQGEKLFF
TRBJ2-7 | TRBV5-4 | CASGSPNSYEQYF
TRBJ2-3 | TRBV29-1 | CSVPGTSGQTDTQYF
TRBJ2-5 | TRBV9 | CASSVEETQYF
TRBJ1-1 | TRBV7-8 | CASSVDTPMNTEAFF
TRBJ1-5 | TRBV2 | CASSDRRRLNQPQHF
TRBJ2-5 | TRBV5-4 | CASSLDLAGGPEETQYF
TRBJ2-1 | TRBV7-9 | CASSPTRADSNEQFF
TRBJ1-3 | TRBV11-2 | CASSLIKGIANTIYF
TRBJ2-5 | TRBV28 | CASSFLQGQLETQYF
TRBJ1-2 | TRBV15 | CATSRAQFYGYTF
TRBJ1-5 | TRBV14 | CASSRTGLNQPQHF
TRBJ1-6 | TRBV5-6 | CASSGGTGDNSPLHF
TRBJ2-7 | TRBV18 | CASSPLRDGGEQYF
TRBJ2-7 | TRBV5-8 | CASSLLRDTSYEQYF
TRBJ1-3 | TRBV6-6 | CASSYEGSRDTIYF